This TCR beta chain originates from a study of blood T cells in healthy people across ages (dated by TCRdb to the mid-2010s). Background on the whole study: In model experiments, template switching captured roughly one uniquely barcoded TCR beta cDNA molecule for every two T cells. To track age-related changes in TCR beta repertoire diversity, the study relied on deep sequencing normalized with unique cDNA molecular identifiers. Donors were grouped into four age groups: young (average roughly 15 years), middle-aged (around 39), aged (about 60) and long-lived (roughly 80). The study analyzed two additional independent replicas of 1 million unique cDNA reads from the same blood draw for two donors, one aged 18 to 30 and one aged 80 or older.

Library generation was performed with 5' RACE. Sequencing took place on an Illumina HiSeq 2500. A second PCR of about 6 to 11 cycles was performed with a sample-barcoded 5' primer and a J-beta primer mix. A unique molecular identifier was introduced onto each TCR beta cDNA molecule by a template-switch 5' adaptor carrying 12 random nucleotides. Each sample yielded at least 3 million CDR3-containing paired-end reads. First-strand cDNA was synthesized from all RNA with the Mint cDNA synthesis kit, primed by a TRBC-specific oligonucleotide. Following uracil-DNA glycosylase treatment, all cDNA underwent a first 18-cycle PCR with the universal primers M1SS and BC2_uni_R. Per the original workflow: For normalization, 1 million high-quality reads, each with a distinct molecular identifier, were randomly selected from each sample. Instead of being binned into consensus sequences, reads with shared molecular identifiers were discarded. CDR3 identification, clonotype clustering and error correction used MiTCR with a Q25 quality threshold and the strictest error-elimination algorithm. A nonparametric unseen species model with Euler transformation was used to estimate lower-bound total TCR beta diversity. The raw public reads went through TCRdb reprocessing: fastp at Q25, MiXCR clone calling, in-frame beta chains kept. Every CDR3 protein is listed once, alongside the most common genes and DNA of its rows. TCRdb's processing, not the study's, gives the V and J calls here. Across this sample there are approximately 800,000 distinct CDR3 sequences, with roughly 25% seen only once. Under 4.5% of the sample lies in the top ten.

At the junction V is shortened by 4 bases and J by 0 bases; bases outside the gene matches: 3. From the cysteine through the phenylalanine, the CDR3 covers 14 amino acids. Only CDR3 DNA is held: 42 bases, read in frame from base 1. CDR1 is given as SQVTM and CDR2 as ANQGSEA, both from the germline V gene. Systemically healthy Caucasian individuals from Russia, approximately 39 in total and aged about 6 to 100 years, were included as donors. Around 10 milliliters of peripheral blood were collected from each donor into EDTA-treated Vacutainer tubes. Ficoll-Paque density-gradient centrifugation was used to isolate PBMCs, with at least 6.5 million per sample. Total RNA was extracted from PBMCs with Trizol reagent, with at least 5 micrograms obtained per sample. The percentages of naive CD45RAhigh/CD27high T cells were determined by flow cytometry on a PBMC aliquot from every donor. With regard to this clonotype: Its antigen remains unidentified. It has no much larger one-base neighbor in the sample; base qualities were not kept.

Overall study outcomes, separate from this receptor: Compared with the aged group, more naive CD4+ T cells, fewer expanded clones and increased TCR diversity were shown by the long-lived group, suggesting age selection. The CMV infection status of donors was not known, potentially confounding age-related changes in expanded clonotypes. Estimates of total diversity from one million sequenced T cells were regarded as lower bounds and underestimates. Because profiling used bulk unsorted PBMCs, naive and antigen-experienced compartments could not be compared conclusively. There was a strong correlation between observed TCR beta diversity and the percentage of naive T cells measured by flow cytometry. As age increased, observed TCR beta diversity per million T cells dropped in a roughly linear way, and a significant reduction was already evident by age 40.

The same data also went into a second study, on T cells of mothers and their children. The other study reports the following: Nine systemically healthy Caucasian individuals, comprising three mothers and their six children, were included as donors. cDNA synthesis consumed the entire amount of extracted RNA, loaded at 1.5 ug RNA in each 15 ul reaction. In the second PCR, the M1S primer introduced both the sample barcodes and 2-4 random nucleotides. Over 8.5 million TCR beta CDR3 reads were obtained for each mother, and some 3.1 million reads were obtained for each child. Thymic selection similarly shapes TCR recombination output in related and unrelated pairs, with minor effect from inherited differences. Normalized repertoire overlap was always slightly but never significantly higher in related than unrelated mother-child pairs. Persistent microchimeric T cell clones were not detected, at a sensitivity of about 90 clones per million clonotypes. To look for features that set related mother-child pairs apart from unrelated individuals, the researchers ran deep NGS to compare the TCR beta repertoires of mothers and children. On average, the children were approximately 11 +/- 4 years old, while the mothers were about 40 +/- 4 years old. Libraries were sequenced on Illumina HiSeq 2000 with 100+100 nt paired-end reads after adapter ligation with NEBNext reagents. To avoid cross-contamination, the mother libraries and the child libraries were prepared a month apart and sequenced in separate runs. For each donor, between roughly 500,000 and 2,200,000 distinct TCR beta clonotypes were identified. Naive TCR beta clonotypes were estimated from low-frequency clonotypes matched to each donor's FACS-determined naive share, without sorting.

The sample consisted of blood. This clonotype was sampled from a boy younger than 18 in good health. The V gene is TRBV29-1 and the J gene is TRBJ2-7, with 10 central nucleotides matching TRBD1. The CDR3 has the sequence CSVAGQGGSYEQYF. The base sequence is TGCAGCGTTGCAGGACAGGGGGGCTCCTACGAGCAGTACTTC.